This T cell receptor beta chain was recorded in a study of vaccination and CD4 T cells after COVID-19. On the study more broadly: Six male and four female convalescents took part, two of them Hispanic. Overlapping spike peptides served as the stimulus for the cells. These peptides came from SARS-CoV-2 and from the common cold coronaviruses HCoV-NL63, HCoV-OC43 and HCoV-229E.

Sequencing of cultured CD4+ T cell DNA used the Oncomine TCR Beta short-read assay. Genomic DNA was extracted from cultured CD4+ T cells. TCRdb reanalysed the PCR reads using MiXCR and keeps one entry per CDR3 protein. The sample has around 20,000 distinct CDR3 sequences; under 30% are singletons. The treatment: approximately 10-day PBMC culture with coronavirus spike peptide pools or control peptides (ViraFEST assay). Expanded clonotypes were found by TCR sequencing after peptide-pool stimulation (ViraFEST). To note about this clonotype: Its antigen remains unidentified.

The ends were cut back, 1 base at V and 1 base at J, with 2 bases in the middle. The CDR3 length is 14 residues. Germline assignment: CDR1 SGHVS and CDR2 FQNEAQ. Source material: cultured CD4+ T cells from blood. J is TRBJ1-6 and V is TRBV7-8; D is unresolved. This sequence was found in a human donor with COVID-19. The CDR3 coding sequence is TGTGCCAGCAGCTTAGGTTCCTATAATTCACCCCTCCACTTT. Translated, it gives CASSLGSYNSPLHF.